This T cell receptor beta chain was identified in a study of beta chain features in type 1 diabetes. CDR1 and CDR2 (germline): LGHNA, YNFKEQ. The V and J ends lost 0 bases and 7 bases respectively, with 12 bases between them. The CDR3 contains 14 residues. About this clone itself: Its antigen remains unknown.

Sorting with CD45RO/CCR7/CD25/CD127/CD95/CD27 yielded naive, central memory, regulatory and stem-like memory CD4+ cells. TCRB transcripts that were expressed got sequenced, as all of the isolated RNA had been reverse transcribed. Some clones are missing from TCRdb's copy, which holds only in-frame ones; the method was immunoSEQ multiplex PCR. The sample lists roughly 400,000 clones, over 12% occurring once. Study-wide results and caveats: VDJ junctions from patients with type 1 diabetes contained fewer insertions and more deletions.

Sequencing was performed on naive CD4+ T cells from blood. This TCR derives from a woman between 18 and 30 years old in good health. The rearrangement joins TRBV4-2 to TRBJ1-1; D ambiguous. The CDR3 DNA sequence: TGTGCCAGCAGCCAAGATTACCCGGCGGGTGAAGCTTTCTTT. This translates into CASSQDYPAGEAFF.